The rows below give T cell receptor beta chains drawn from one sample of a study of early stage breast cancer tumors. Clones were sequenced by immunoSEQ multiplex PCR, and TCRdb holds only the in-frame ones, with some missing. The table shows 40,000 to 60,000 clones, with 65% to 90% occurring only once. Sequenced sample: blood. These receptors all stem from a person aged 45-60 years with breast cancer. CDR3s include the opening cysteine and the closing phenylalanine or tryptophan. A D gene is named only where the DNA matches it firmly. Size is omitted from some rows. Given values are once, few, many or a class for expanded clones.

size	V	J	D	CDR3	DNA
NA	TRBV11-2	TRBJ2-7	TRBD2	CASSLWGAGGPFHEQYF	TGTGCCAGCAGCCTCTGGGGAGCGGGAGGGCCGTTTCACGAGCAGTACTTC
NA	TRBV19	TRBJ2-2	NA	CASSIRGMNTGELFF	TGTGCCAGTAGTATAAGAGGGATGAACACCGGGGAGCTGTTTTTT
once	TRBV19	TRBJ1-5	NA	CASSPQGSNQPQHF	TGTGCCAGTAGCCCTCAGGGTAGCAATCAGCCCCAGCATTTT
NA	TRBV28	TRBJ1-5	TRBD1	CASNRQGPGNQPQHF	TGTGCCAGCAACCGACAGGGGCCGGGCAATCAGCCCCAGCATTTT
few	TRBV7-9	TRBJ1-1	NA	CASSLGYTEAFF	TGTGCCAGCAGCTTGGGTTACACTGAAGCTTTCTTT
NA	TRBV2	TRBJ1-2	TRBD1	CASRPGGPYGYTF	TGTGCCAGCAGACCAGGGGGACCCTATGGCTACACCTTC
NA	TRBV2	TRBJ1-1	NA	CASSLSPETEAFF	TGTGCCAGCAGTTTGAGCCCAGAGACTGAAGCTTTCTTT
NA	TRBV11-2	TRBJ2-3	TRBD2	CASSLVGGSSTDTQYF	TGTGCCAGCAGCTTAGTCGGGGGGTCTAGCACAGATACGCAGTATTTT
NA	TRBV6-5	TRBJ1-1	NA	CASFGGAIGTEAFF	TGTGCCAGTTTCGGGGGGGCGATCGGGACTGAAGCTTTCTTT
NA	TRBV29-1	TRBJ2-7	TRBD2	CSVESPLAGGSYEQYF	TGCAGCGTTGAAAGCCCCCTAGCGGGAGGTTCCTACGAGCAGTACTTC
NA	TRBV6-6	TRBJ2-3	NA	CASSTVDTQYF	TGTGCCAGCAGTACCGTAGATACGCAGTATTTT
NA	TRBV30	TRBJ1-3	NA	CAWSAGSFSGNTIYF	TGTGCCTGGAGTGCGGGATCATTCTCTGGAAACACCATATATTTT
NA	TRBV18	TRBJ2-7	NA	CASSPPQGGGSYEQYF	TGTGCCAGCTCACCACCCCAGGGGGGAGGTTCCTACGAGCAGTACTTC
NA	TRBV11-2	TRBJ2-2	NA	CASSRWGRNTGELFF	TGTGCCAGCAGTCGGTGGGGGCGTAACACCGGGGAGCTGTTTTTT
NA	TRBV5-6	TRBJ2-3	TRBD2	CASSSRVAGGTDTQYF	TGTGCCAGCAGCTCCCGGGTAGCGGGGGGGACAGATACGCAGTATTTT
NA	TRBV7-2	TRBJ1-1	NA	CASSSFLKGGNTEAFF	TGTGCCAGCAGCTCTTTCTTGAAGGGCGGTAACACTGAAGCTTTCTTT
NA	TRBV29-1	TRBJ2-7	TRBD1	CSVGTDPVKQYF	TGCAGCGTGGGGACAGATCCCGTAAAGCAGTACTTC
NA	TRBV7-9	TRBJ2-7	NA	CASSPPGQPRDEQYF	TGTGCCAGCAGCCCCCCGGGACAACCTCGGGACGAGCAGTACTTC
NA	TRBV7-9	TRBJ2-7	NA	CASSPPKGSYEQYF	TGTGCCAGCAGCCCCCCGAAGGGTTCCTACGAGCAGTACTTC
NA	TRBV6-6	TRBJ1-4	NA	CASSYSRDTNEKLFF	TGTGCCAGCAGTTACTCAAGGGACACTAATGAAAAACTGTTTTTT
NA	TRBV18	TRBJ2-3	TRBD2	CASSPEKLSGASSTDTQYF	TGTGCCAGCTCACCGGAAAAACTTAGCGGGGCCTCTTCCACAGATACGCAGTATTTT
once	TRBV18	TRBJ1-3	TRBD1	CASSPRTGDRSGNTIYF	TGTGCCAGCTCACCACGGACAGGGGACAGATCTGGAAACACCATATATTTT
NA	TRBV30	TRBJ2-2	NA	CAWSVISGGTGELFF	TGTGCCTGGAGTGTAATTAGCGGTGGCACCGGGGAGCTGTTTTTT
NA	TRBV5-1	TRBJ2-1	TRBD2	CASSLLTSGSYNEQFF	TGCGCCAGCAGCTTATTAACTAGCGGCTCCTACAATGAGCAGTTCTTC
NA	TRBV27	TRBJ2-1	NA	CASSLSLASSYNEQFF	TGTGCCAGCAGTTTATCCCTAGCGTCCTCCTACAATGAGCAGTTCTTC
few	TRBV2	TRBJ1-3	NA	CASLQDTGNTIYF	TGTGCCAGCCTTCAGGATACCGGAAACACCATATATTTT
NA	TRBV4-1	TRBJ2-3	NA	CASSQEVSRGYGGDTQYF	TGCGCCAGCAGCCAAGAGGTCTCCAGGGGCTATGGTGGGGATACGCAGTATTTT
NA	TRBV12-5	TRBJ2-1	TRBD1	CASGLVGQGYNEQFF	TGTGCTAGTGGTTTGGTTGGACAGGGCTACAATGAGCAGTTCTTC
few	TRBV5-4	TRBJ1-2	NA	CASSLDAVYGYTF	TGTGCCAGCAGCTTGGACGCAGTCTATGGCTACACCTTC
NA	TRBV7-8	TRBJ2-5	NA	CASSLATYGGLYQETQYF	TGTGCCAGCAGCTTAGCGACCTATGGGGGCTTGTACCAAGAGACCCAGTACTTC
NA	TRBV21-1	TRBJ1-6	NA	CASSPPRRLGAYNSPLHF	TGTGCCAGCAGCCCGCCTAGAAGGCTCGGGGCTTATAATTCACCCCTCCACTTT
NA	TRBV7-2	TRBJ1-2	NA	CASSSVFRVEANYGYTF	TGTGCCAGCAGCTCGGTCTTCAGGGTTGAGGCTAACTATGGCTACACCTTC
NA	TRBV5-1	TRBJ2-3	NA	CASSSGQYTDTQYF	TGCGCCAGCAGCTCCGGACAGTACACAGATACGCAGTATTTT
NA	TRBV18	TRBJ2-7	TRBD2	CASSRLAGEYEQYF	TGTGCCAGCTCACGACTAGCGGGAGAATACGAGCAGTACTTC
NA	TRBV5-4	TRBJ2-5	TRBD1	CASSLAKGAQETQYF	TGTGCCAGCAGCTTGGCCAAGGGGGCCCAAGAGACCCAGTACTTC
NA	TRBV19	TRBJ1-4	TRBD1	CASSTGGHEKLFF	TGTGCCAGCTCGACAGGGGGCCATGAAAAACTGTTTTTT
few	TRBV2	TRBJ2-7	NA	CASSGKGGPYEQYF	TGTGCCAGCAGTGGGAAGGGGGGTCCCTACGAGCAGTACTTC
NA	TRBV18	TRBJ2-4	NA	CASSPQDRNIQYF	TGCGCCAGCTCACCACAGGATCGAAACATTCAGTACTTC
few	TRBV30	TRBJ1-5	NA	CAWSKGFEPQHF	TGTGCCTGGAGTAAAGGGTTTGAGCCCCAGCATTTT
NA	TRBV9	TRBJ2-1	NA	CASSPIGNDEQFF	TGTGCCAGCAGCCCTATAGGGAATGATGAGCAGTTCTTC
NA	TRBV19	TRBJ2-6	NA	CASSIFRRAPDSGANVLTF	TGTGCCAGTAGTATATTCAGGAGGGCGCCTGACTCTGGGGCCAACGTCCTGACTTTC
NA	TRBV7-9	TRBJ1-4	TRBD1	CASSVPPRDRGSTNEKLFF	TGTGCCAGCAGCGTCCCGCCACGGGACAGGGGGTCAACTAATGAAAAACTGTTTTTT
NA	TRBV7-2	TRBJ1-6	TRBD1	CASSLAAGGHYNSPLHF	TGTGCCAGCAGCTTAGCGGCAGGGGGTCACTATAATTCACCCCTCCACTTT
NA	TRBV6-1	TRBJ2-1	NA	CASSEASRGHSYNEQFF	TGTGCCAGCAGTGAAGCTTCGCGCGGACATTCCTACAATGAGCAGTTCTTC
NA	TRBV5-5	TRBJ2-2	NA	CASSLGTLNTGELFF	TGTGCCAGCAGCCTGGGGACGCTGAACACCGGGGAGCTGTTTTTT
NA	TRBV4-1	TRBJ2-7	NA	CASSQDRDTYYEQYF	TGCGCCAGCAGCCAAGATCGGGACACCTACTACGAGCAGTACTTC
NA	TRBV5-1	TRBJ2-5	NA	CASSLARSEQETQYF	TGCGCCAGCAGCTTGGCCCGTTCTGAGCAAGAGACCCAGTACTTC
NA	TRBV28	TRBJ1-1	TRBD1	CASSFPDRANTEAFF	TGTGCCAGCAGTTTCCCGGACAGGGCGAACACTGAAGCTTTCTTT
NA	TRBV7-2	TRBJ2-7	NA	CASSLVDPGYEQYF	TGTGCCAGCAGCTTAGTAGACCCCGGCTACGAGCAGTACTTC
NA	TRBV6-4	TRBJ2-3	NA	CASSPGWGGAADTQYF	TGTGCCAGCAGCCCGGGATGGGGGGGGGCAGCGGATACGCAGTATTTT
NA	TRBV10-3	TRBJ1-3	NA	CATSNSDRSGNTIYF	TGTGCCACCTCTAACTCCGACAGGTCCGGAAACACCATATATTTT
few	TRBV6-5	TRBJ2-5	TRBD2	CASTGLAGEQTQYF	TGTGCCAGCACCGGACTAGCGGGGGAGCAGACCCAGTACTTC
NA	TRBV7-9	TRBJ2-7	NA	CASSLAGQYYEQYF	TGTGCCAGCAGCTTAGCGGGGCAGTACTACGAGCAGTACTTC
NA	TRBV5-1	TRBJ2-5	TRBD1	CASSPRQGLIETQYF	TGCGCCAGCAGCCCACGACAGGGGTTGATCGAGACCCAGTACTTC
few	TRBV9	TRBJ2-2	TRBD2	CASSVALAGNTGELFF	TGTGCCAGCAGCGTAGCCCTAGCGGGGAACACCGGGGAGCTGTTTTTT